Following are 13 T cell receptor beta chains from one sample sequenced in a study of identical twins (dated by TCRdb to 2016 to 2017). Library construction relied on 5' RACE. Reads for this sample came from an Illumina HiSeq 2000. TCRdb reprocessing: public reads trimmed at Q25 with fastp, clones called with MiXCR, in-frame beta chains kept. A single entry per CDR3 protein holds the most common genes and DNA from its merged rows. The sample has 550,000 to 700,000 distinct CDR3 sequences on record, 21% of them singletons. The leading ten clones occupy roughly 4.3% of the sample. These data are also associated with another study on T cells expressing NK-cell markers.

The sequencing sample was made of PBMCs. These receptors originate from a woman between 18 and 29 years old in good health.

This clonotype was observed a handful of times. This chain links TRBV10-3 with TRBJ2-3; possible D gene TRBD2, 5 bases. This CDR3 comprises 14 residues. The germline V gene encodes CDR1 ENHRY and CDR2 SYGVKD. Trimming shortened V by 0 bases and J by 8 bases, and 12 bases separated the two germline ends. The CDR3 nucleotides read TGTGCCATCAGTGAGTCGACGGGCGGGCTTACGCAGTATTTT. This sequence encodes CAISESTGGLTQYF.

At least ten counts were recorded for this clonotype. The chain has TRBV10-3 and TRBJ1-2, with D uncertain. The CDR3 totals 14 residues. Germline V lookup: CDR1 ENHRY, CDR2 SYGVKD. With 2 bases removed from V and 8 bases from J, the gap between germline ends came to 15 bases. CDR3 sequence (DNA): TGTGCCATCAGTGAGGGGCAGATGGCTCCCGGCTACACCTTC. It specifies CAISEGQMAPGYTF.

Only a few counts were recorded for this clonotype. The rearrangement uses TRBV27 and TRBJ2-7; D is undetermined. V dropped 5 bases and J dropped 3 bases, with 14 bases sitting between them. This CDR3 is 14 amino acids long. Germline values: CDR1 MNHEY, CDR2 SMNVEV (reference sequence). The DNA for the CDR3 is TGTGCCAGCAGTCCGGCCAGGCCGAGCTACGAGCAGTACTTC. Translation: CASSPARPSYEQYF.

This clonotype has only a few counts. V usage is TRBV6-6 and J usage is TRBJ1-1, with D hard to call. In germline, CDR1 is MNHNY, CDR2 SVGAGI (reference sequence). V was clipped by 7 bases and J by 5 bases, with 11 bases between them. CDR3 length: 12 residues. CDR3 sequence: CASTVDETEAFF. The CDR3 DNA follows: TGTGCCAGCACGGTGGACGAGACTGAAGCTTTCTTT.

This clonotype was picked up one time. This chain joins TRBV7-9 and TRBJ2-4, with 7 nucleotides matching TRBD2. The length of the CDR3 is 17 residues. Per the germline V gene, CDR1 is SEHNR and CDR2 is FQNEAQ (reference sequence). J was trimmed by 0 bases and V by 5 bases; bases with no gene match: 10. The DNA for the CDR3 is TGTGCCAGCAGCCCTAACCGGGGGGTGGAAGCCAAAAACATTCAGTACTTC. Encoded protein: CASSPNRGVEAKNIQYF.

This clonotype was counted many times. This rearrangement joins TRBV20-1 to TRBJ2-7; the D call may be TRBD1 or TRBD2 (6 bases each). The V end lost 4 bases, the J end lost 0 bases, and 7 bases lay between the germline ends. CDR1 is DFQATT, CDR2 SNEGSKA, per germline (reference sequence). This CDR3 spans 12 amino acids. CDR3 loop: CSAKGGSYEQYF. The CDR3 bases are TGCAGTGCTAAGGGGGGCTCCTACGAGCAGTACTTC.

This sequence joins TRBV20-1 and TRBJ2-1, with 11 positions matching TRBD2. There are 15 residues in the CDR3. After removal of 4 bases from V and 0 bases from J, the junction contained 2 bases not matched to a gene. Germline-derived CDR1 and CDR2 are DFQATT and SNEGSKA (reference sequence). The CDR3 protein is CSAKTSGGSYNEQFF. CDR3 sequence (DNA): TGCAGTGCTAAAACTAGCGGGGGCTCCTACAATGAGCAGTTCTTC.

Only a few counts were recorded for this clonotype. This chain joins TRBV5-1 and TRBJ2-7, with 11 positions matching TRBD1. This CDR3 has 16 amino acids. J lost 2 bases, V lost 0 bases, and 4 bases had no gene match. Germline assignment: CDR1 SGHRS and CDR2 YFSETQ. CDR3 nucleotide sequence: TGCGCCAGCAGCTTGGAGCCGGGACAGGGGGCCTACGAGCAGTACTTC. Translating gives CASSLEPGQGAYEQYF.

The chain carries TRBV20-1 and TRBJ2-7, with TRBD2 identical over 9 bases. The V and J ends lost 6 bases and 5 bases, in that order; junction bases with no gene match: 8. The CDR3 covers 13 residues. Germline CDR1 reads DFQATT; CDR2 reads SNEGSKA (reference sequence). The CDR3 region is CSASRGLAHEQYF. In DNA, the CDR3 is TGCAGTGCAAGCAGGGGACTAGCCCACGAGCAGTACTTC.

This clonotype was detected many times. This chain links TRBV12-3 or TRBV12-4 with TRBJ2-3; 8 bases agree with TRBD2. Trimming at V came to 6 bases and at J to 1 base, leaving 3 bases not matched to a gene. The CDR3 loop spans 14 amino acids. The CDR3 DNA follows: TGTGCCAGCAGGGGACTAGTAGGCACAGATACGCAGTATTTT. Its protein is CASRGLVGTDTQYF.

This sequence joins TRBV11-2 and TRBJ1-4; D gene ambiguous. This CDR3 is built from 14 residues. Germline loops: CDR1 SGHAT, CDR2 FQNNGV. Trimming stripped 5 bases from V and 3 bases from J, with 10 bases between. The CDR3 region is CASSKEKANEKLFF. The CDR3 region has the DNA TGTGCCAGCAGCAAGGAAAAGGCTAATGAAAAACTGTTTTTT.

A few counts support this clonotype. The chain uses TRBV20-1 and TRBJ2-3; perhaps TRBD2 as D (5 bases). Between the trimmed V and J ends, which lost 1 base and 6 bases, there was a span of 14 bases. This CDR3 has 14 residues. The germline V gene encodes CDR1 DFQATT and CDR2 SNEGSKA (reference sequence). This CDR3 is CSARVAGARDTQYF. The CDR3 DNA reads as TGCAGTGCTAGAGTCGCGGGTGCCCGGGATACGCAGTATTTT.

The chain links TRBV2 to TRBJ2-1; D perhaps matches TRBD1 (5 bases). The V gene's germline CDR1 is SNHLY and CDR2 FYNNEI. The CDR3 totals 15 residues. Trimming cost V 3 bases and J 6 bases, with 15 bases left between them. CDR3 amino acids: CASSDRRQGLNEQFF. In DNA form, the CDR3 reads TGTGCCAGCAGTGATAGGCGTCAGGGCCTCAATGAGCAGTTCTTC. The full variable domain, rest sourced from reference TRBV2 and TRBJ2-1, is EPEVTQTPSHQVTQMGQEVILRCVPISNHLYFYWYRQILGQKVEFLVSFYNNEISEKSEIFDDQFSVERPDGSNFTLKIRSTKLEDSAMYFCASSDRRQGLNEQFFGPGTRLTVL.